These 20 T cell receptor beta chains originate from one sample sequenced in a study of a mutant IDH1 vaccine in newly diagnosed glioma. The antigens of these receptors remain unknown. TCRdb keeps only in-frame clones here, not all; method: immunoSEQ multiplex PCR. The table has 25,000 to 30,000 clones, 82% seen once. The sample's time point: week 23, last vaccination. Topical imiquimod accompanied each vaccine dose, which consisted of 300 ug of mutant IDH1 20-mer peptide. Sequencing used PBMCs, obtained from a glioma patient whose treatment included an IDH1 peptide vaccine. These receptors were taken from a woman aged 25 to 39 with glioma.

This clone qualifies as medium-sized. The gene calls are TRBV9 and TRBJ2-7; possible D gene TRBD1, 6 bases. The CDR3 spans 13 residues. V was cut by 4 bases and J by 4 bases, with 12 bases left in between. The germline V gene has CDR1 SGDLS and CDR2 YYNGEE. The CDR3 here is CASSPGVEYEQYF. Written as DNA, the CDR3 is TGTGCCAGCAGCCCAGGGGTAGAGTACGAGCAGTACTTC.

This rearrangement joins TRBV5-1 to TRBJ2-2; 14 positions agree with TRBD2. This CDR3 is 18 amino acids long. V lost 3 bases, J lost 4 bases, and 8 bases stayed unmatched. Germline V gene sequence: CDR1 SGHRS, CDR2 YFSETQ. The CDR3 spells CASSSQRGLAGGTGELFF. CDR3 nucleotides: TGCGCCAGCAGCTCCCAACGCGGACTAGCGGGGGGCACCGGGGAGCTGTTTTTT.

The rearrangement uses TRBV5-4 and TRBJ2-5; no definite D call. Germline V gene sequence: CDR1 SGHNT, CDR2 YYREEE (reference sequence). The CDR3 is 12 amino acids. The V end was cut by 1 base, the J end by 5 bases, with 6 bases between. CDR3 sequence (DNA): TGTGCCAGCAGCTTGAATTCCGAGACCCAGTACTTC. This codes for CASSLNSETQYF.

The chain recombines TRBV6-1 with TRBJ1-3, with D hard to call. V shed 6 bases and J shed 0 bases, with 9 bases lying between them. There are 14 residues in the CDR3. Per the germline V gene, CDR1 is MNHNS and CDR2 is SASEGT. CDR3 in DNA: TGTGCCAGCAGAGCAGGAGTCTCTGGAAACACCATATATTTT. This gives the protein CASRAGVSGNTIYF.

The chain links TRBV7-9 to TRBJ1-4; D unclear. Trimming shortened V by 5 bases and J by 7 bases, and 8 bases separated the two germline ends. Germline V CDR1 and CDR2: SEHNR, FQNEAQ (reference sequence). CDR3 length equals 12 residues. As DNA, the CDR3 is TGTGCCAGCAGCCCCATGGGTGAAAAACTGTTTTTT. This sequence encodes CASSPMGEKLFF.

The rearrangement links TRBV6-1 to TRBJ2-5; possibly TRBD2 for D (5 bases). Between the trimmed V and J ends, which lost 0 bases and 6 bases, there was a span of 14 bases. The CDR3 runs 15 residues. Germline V lookup: CDR1 MNHNS, CDR2 SASEGT. CDR3 in DNA: TGTGCCAGCAGTGAAGCGCGAGGGATGAGCCAGACCCAGTACTTC. This sequence encodes CASSEARGMSQTQYF.

This clone turned up a few times. This chain joins TRBV6-6 and TRBJ1-2; D call uncertain. From germline, CDR1 is MNHNY and CDR2 SVGAGI (reference sequence). The CDR3 length is 14 residues. The V and J ends lost 5 bases and 2 bases respectively, with 12 bases between them. CDR3: CASSPEQGNYGYTF. The CDR3 bases are TGTGCCAGCAGTCCGGAACAAGGGAACTATGGCTACACCTTC.

This clone was seen only once. The chain couples TRBV4-3 to TRBJ2-7; 10 bases are shared with TRBD1. The trim removed 0 bases at V and 3 bases at J, leaving 2 bases unmatched. CDR3 size: 15 residues. Germline V gene data show CDR1 as LGHNA and CDR2 as YSLEER. The chain's CDR3 is CASSQERDRGYEQYF. Written as DNA, the CDR3 is TGCGCCAGCAGCCAAGAGAGGGACAGGGGCTACGAGCAGTACTTC.

This clone appeared once. The gene calls are TRBV5-4 and TRBJ2-7; TRBD1 agrees at 8 bases. Germline CDR1 reads SGHNT; CDR2 reads YYREEE (reference sequence). The CDR3 length is 13 residues. The V gene end was trimmed by 8 bases and the J gene end by 6 bases; junction bases not matched to a gene: 10. The CDR3 loop reads CASARYGTGEQYF. The CDR3 DNA sequence: TGTGCCAGTGCAAGATATGGGACAGGCGAGCAGTACTTC.

The V and J genes are TRBV2 and TRBJ1-1, with D perhaps TRBD1 (5 bases). V gave up 3 bases and J gave up 10 bases, with 21 bases separating them. The germline V gene has CDR1 SNHLY and CDR2 FYNNEI. The CDR3 is 15 residues long. This CDR3 is CASSESGAPGAGAFF. The CDR3 bases are TGTGCCAGCAGTGAGTCTGGGGCCCCGGGTGCCGGAGCTTTCTTT.

V is TRBV6-1 and J is TRBJ1-2, with 7 nucleotides matching TRBD1. The CDR3 length is 15 residues. Germline trimming cut 7 bases from V and 1 base from J; bases unmatched to any gene: 9. CDR1 is MNHNS and CDR2 is SASEGT in the germline V gene. DNA of the CDR3: TGTGCCAGCATCGGCAGGGGGGCCCTTAACTATGGCTACACCTTC. Its protein product is CASIGRGALNYGYTF.

The CDR3 region is CASKGQGTGELFF. The DNA for the CDR3 is TGTGCCAGCAAGGGACAGGGAACCGGGGAGCTGTTTTTT. This sequence joins TRBV2 and TRBJ2-2, with TRBD1 matching 9 bases. The germline V gene encodes CDR1 SNHLY and CDR2 FYNNEI. CDR3 size: 13 residues. The junction had 2 bases not matched to a gene; V was cut back by 7 bases and J by 5 bases.

The V and J genes are TRBV9 and TRBJ1-2, with no clear D. CDR1 and CDR2 (germline): SGDLS, YYNGEE. The CDR3 covers 13 residues. The V and J ends lost 0 bases and 4 bases respectively, with 7 bases between them. The CDR3 DNA reads as TGTGCCAGCAGCGTAGCGGGCGGCTATGGCTACACCTTC. Protein product: CASSVAGGYGYTF.

The chain is built from TRBV5-3 and TRBJ1-2; possibly TRBD1 for D (5 bases). TRBV5-3 is an open reading frame, and its role is uncertain. Trimming left V 3 bases short and J 0 bases short, with 15 bases between. This CDR3 has 16 amino acids. The CDR3 coding sequence is TGTGCCAGAAGCTGGGGACCCCGGAGTCCTAACTATGGCTACACCTTC. It is translated as CARSWGPRSPNYGYTF.

The rearrangement joins TRBV7-8 to TRBJ2-1, with 9 bases matching TRBD2. The length of the CDR3 is 15 residues. With V trimmed by 5 bases and J by 10 bases, 12 bases remained unmatched. Germline V gene lookup returns CDR1 SGHVS and CDR2 FQNEAQ. CDR3 DNA sequence: TGTGCCAGCAGCGCATTCGGGACTAGCCCCGAGGAGCAGTTCTTC. Protein: CASSAFGTSPEEQFF.

In DNA form, the CDR3 reads TGTGCCAGCAACCCGGGGACAGGCCTCAATCAGCCCCAGCATTTT. As protein: CASNPGTGLNQPQHF. The rearrangement uses TRBV2 and TRBJ1-5; TRBD1 aligns across 8 bases. CDR3 length: 15 residues. V lost 7 bases and J lost 3; bases outside the gene matches: 8. In germline, CDR1 is SNHLY, CDR2 FYNNEI.

V is TRBV7-5 and J is TRBJ2-7. TRBV7-5 is a listed pseudogene. CDR3 length equals 14 residues. The CDR3 loop reads CVRPTVPGPSWRCF. CDR3 bases: TGTGTCAGACCCACTGTCCCGGGACCTTCCTGGAGGTGCTTC.

V gene TRBV6-5 combines with J gene TRBJ1-1; possibly TRBD1 for D (5 bases). Per germline, CDR1 MNHEY and CDR2 SVGAGI. The CDR3 consists of 13 residues. V lost 2 bases to trimming and J lost 3 bases, with 7 bases between them. Written as DNA, the CDR3 is TGTGCCAGCAGTTACCAGGGCTACACTGAAGCTTTCTTT. It encodes CASSYQGYTEAFF.

As concerns this clone: A read error may produce the germline difference seen at one junction end. The genes are TRBV7-7 and TRBJ2-7; D remains unclear. The CDR3 totals 16 residues. Germline V gene lookup returns CDR1 SSHAT and CDR2 FNYEAQ (reference sequence). The chain's CDR3 is CASRVSSRCPFYEQYF. The DNA of the CDR3 is TGTGCTAGCAGAGTTAGCTCCAGGTGCCCTTTCTACGAGCAGTACTTC.

The chain is built from TRBV4-3 and TRBJ1-2; a possible D gene is TRBD1 (5 bases). The CDR3 is made up of 14 amino acids. Germline-derived CDR1 and CDR2 are LGHNA and YSLEER. Trimming stripped 4 bases from V and 1 base from J, with 10 bases between. The CDR3 here is CASSRGTVNYGYTF. The CDR3 bases are TGCGCCAGCAGCCGAGGGACCGTTAACTATGGCTACACCTTC.